The 25 T cell receptor beta chains below were found in one sample sequenced in a study of blood T cell repertoires in COVID-19. Measured with immunoSEQ multiplex PCR; TCRdb has only the in-frame clones, and not every one. Among 250,000 or so clones listed, about four fifths were seen once. Sequenced sample: PBMCs or T cells enriched from blood (not recorded which). The receptors originated from a woman aged 40 to 50 who had been exposed to COVID-19.

The chain uses TRBV2 and TRBJ2-7; 7 nucleotides match TRBD1. Germline V lookup: CDR1 SNHLY, CDR2 FYNNEI. CDR3 length equals 14 residues. V lost 4 bases and J lost 3; bases outside the gene matches: 6. This chain's CDR3 is CASSGDSDHYEQYF. In DNA, the CDR3 is TGTGCCAGCAGTGGGGACAGCGACCACTACGAGCAGTACTTC.

This clone was counted a few times. The gene calls are TRBV11-2 and TRBJ1-1; D perhaps matches TRBD1 (5 bases). Germline V gene sequence: CDR1 SGHAT, CDR2 FQNNGV. The CDR3 loop spans 13 amino acids. The V end lost 3 bases, the J end lost 3 bases, and 8 bases lay between the germline ends. The CDR3 region is CASSFTRDTEAFF. CDR3 nucleotide sequence: TGTGCCAGCAGCTTCACCAGGGACACTGAAGCTTTCTTT.

The chain's CDR3 is CAINGGLSGNTIYF. CDR3 DNA: TGTGCCATCAATGGGGGACTCTCTGGAAACACCATATATTTT. This chain uses TRBV10-3 with TRBJ1-3; D perhaps matches TRBD1 (5 bases). Trimming removed 7 bases from V and 0 bases from J, with 10 bases in between. The germline V gene has CDR1 ENHRY and CDR2 SYGVKD. The CDR3 loop spans 14 amino acids.

A few counts support this clone. The chain couples TRBV28 to TRBJ1-2; TRBD1 is a possible D gene (6 bases). CDR3 length equals 11 residues. CDR1 and CDR2 from the germline V gene are MDHEN and SYDVKM. Trimming left V 5 bases short and J 14 bases short, with 15 bases between. CDR3 nucleotides: TGTGCCAGCAGTCCAACAGGGTCGCGGACCTTC. It is translated as CASSPTGSRTF.

V and J are TRBV6-1 and TRBJ2-7; D not certain. The V gene's germline CDR1 is MNHNS and CDR2 SASEGT. Trimming stripped 2 bases from V and 6 bases from J, with 11 bases between. The CDR3 covers 13 residues. The CDR3 sequence: CASSEQARLEQYF. The CDR3 coding sequence is TGTGCCAGCAGTGAACAGGCCCGCCTCGAGCAGTACTTC.

The chain combines TRBV7-9 with TRBJ2-1; 8 bases align to TRBD2. This CDR3 comprises 17 residues. Germline assignment: CDR1 SEHNR and CDR2 FQNEAQ (reference sequence). J was trimmed by 2 bases and V by 1 base; bases with no gene match: 7. CDR3 protein: CASSLGGLAFPYNEQFF. In DNA form, the CDR3 reads TGTGCCAGCAGCTTAGGAGGACTAGCATTTCCCTACAATGAGCAGTTCTTC.

This clone was recorded once. The rearrangement joins TRBV28 to TRBJ2-2, with TRBD1 matching over 10 bases. Germline CDR1 is MDHEN and CDR2 is SYDVKM. The CDR3 spans 16 residues. Germline trimming cut 4 bases from V and 3 bases from J; bases unmatched to any gene: 5. The CDR3 nucleotides read TGTGCCAGCAGTTGGGGGACAGGGGCGGACACCGGGGAGCTGTTTTTT. Protein product: CASSWGTGADTGELFF. The full variable domain, in which reference TRBV28 and TRBJ2-2 provide the parts outside the CDR3, is DVKVTQSSRYLVKRTGEKVFLECVQDMDHENMFWYRQDPGLGLRLIYFSYDVKMKEKGDIPEGYSVSREKKERFSLILESASTNQTSMYLCASSWGTGADTGELFFGEGSRLTVL.

V and J are TRBV19 and TRBJ1-2; no clear D. This CDR3 region has 14 residues. Germline CDR1 reads LNHDA; CDR2 reads SQIVND (reference sequence). V was clipped by 3 bases and J by 4 bases, with 12 bases between them. CDR3 residues: CASSIVGRTYGYTF. In DNA form, the CDR3 reads TGTGCCAGTAGTATTGTTGGGAGGACCTATGGCTACACCTTC.

The chain links TRBV10-3 to TRBJ2-7, with 7 bases lining up with TRBD1. Germline CDR1 and CDR2: ENHRY and SYGVKD. Unmatched junction bases numbered 10, after V lost 3 bases and J lost 2 bases. The CDR3 extends over 16 amino acids. The CDR3 loop reads CAISDPAGQGAYEQYF. CDR3 coding DNA: TGTGCCATCAGTGATCCCGCAGGGCAGGGGGCCTACGAGCAGTACTTC.

V and J are TRBV19 and TRBJ1-5, with D perhaps TRBD1 (6 bases). Germline V gene sequence: CDR1 LNHDA, CDR2 SQIVND (reference sequence). This CDR3 has 15 amino acids. V lost 3 bases and J lost 7, with 16 bases in between. In DNA, the CDR3 is TGTGCCAGTAGTATTTGGGGGGGGGCAGGCCAGCCCCAGCATTTT. The encoded protein is CASSIWGGAGQPQHF.

V is TRBV7-8 and J is TRBJ2-3; 12 bases fit TRBD2. The V and J ends lost 7 bases and 4 bases, in that order; junction bases with no gene match: 9. The CDR3 runs 16 residues. Germline loops: CDR1 SGHVS, CDR2 FQNEAQ. The CDR3 DNA sequence: TGTGCCAGCAACTACGGGACTAGCGGGTCCGCAGATACGCAGTATTTT. It is translated as CASNYGTSGSADTQYF. The complete variable domain, with remaining parts taken from reference TRBV7-8 and TRBJ2-3, reads GAGVSQSPRYKVAKRGQDVALRCDPISGHVSLFWYQQALGQGPEFLTYFQNEAQLDKSGLPSDRFFAERPEGSVSTLKIQRTQQEDSAVYLCASNYGTSGSADTQYFGPGTRLTVL.

The chain recombines TRBV3-1 (or the pseudogene TRBV3-2) with TRBJ2-7; D remains ambiguous. V lost 4 bases and J 2 bases, leaving 12 bases between the germline ends. This CDR3 contains 14 residues. Per the germline V gene, CDR1 is LGHDT and CDR2 is YNNKEL (reference sequence). CDR3 nucleotides: TGTGCCAGCAGCCCAGAATACACCACCTACGAGCAGTACTTC. Its translation is CASSPEYTTYEQYF.

J is TRBJ1-6 and V is TRBV10-2; no clear D. The ends were cut back, 8 bases at V and 7 bases at J, with 9 bases in the middle. Germline assignment: CDR1 WSHSY and CDR2 SAAADI. The CDR3 runs to 12 residues. The CDR3 bases are TGCGCCAGCGGGCCGGGGAATTCACCCCTCCACTTT. This gives the protein CASGPGNSPLHF.

CDR3 coding DNA: TGTGCCAGCCACGACCGGACAGGGGGTAGGTCACCCCTCCACTTT. This translates into CASHDRTGGRSPLHF. The chain uses TRBV2 and TRBJ1-6; 10 positions match TRBD1. Losses at the gene ends were 8 bases for V and 10 bases for J; bases not matched to a gene: 11. Germline V gene sequence: CDR1 SNHLY, CDR2 FYNNEI. The CDR3 contains 15 residues.

This clone occurred a few times. The chain recombines TRBV12-5 with TRBJ2-6; 7 nucleotides align to TRBD2. In germline, CDR1 is LGHNT, CDR2 FRNRAP. V lost 1 base, J lost 4 bases, and 16 bases stayed unmatched. This CDR3 is 20 amino acids long. The CDR3 spells CASGLDHLSRGSVGANVLTF. Here the CDR3 DNA reads TGTGCTAGTGGTTTGGACCACTTATCGCGGGGGAGTGTGGGGGCCAACGTCCTGACTTTC.

The chain joins TRBV4-1 to TRBJ1-2; weak D call: TRBD1 (5 bases). The germline gives CDR1 MGHRA, CDR2 YSYEKL. Trimming pared 7 bases from V and 4 bases from J, leaving 16 bases between. CDR3 size: 14 residues. This CDR3 reads CASNTGEAFYGYTF. The CDR3 DNA reads TGCGCCAGCAATACGGGGGAGGCGTTCTATGGCTACACCTTC.

The J gene is TRBJ2-1, the V gene TRBV10-2; 8 positions agree with TRBD2. CDR1 WSHSY and CDR2 SAAADI come from the germline V gene. V lost 3 bases to trimming and J lost 2 bases; unmatched junction nucleotides: 3. There are 15 residues in the CDR3. CDR3: CASSDDGGAYNEQFF. The CDR3 DNA reads TGCGCCAGCAGTGATGACGGGGGGGCCTACAATGAGCAGTTCTTC.

This clone occurred once. This chain connects TRBV11-1 to TRBJ1-2; 7 bases match TRBD1. V dropped 5 bases and J dropped 2; count of bases not matched to a gene: 5. CDR1 SGHAT and CDR2 FQDESV come from the germline V gene (reference sequence). This CDR3 is built from 14 residues. CDR3 amino acids: CASSADRANYGYTF. DNA for the CDR3: TGTGCCAGCAGCGCAGACAGGGCAAACTATGGCTACACCTTC.

The chain recombines TRBV7-8 with TRBJ2-5; D might be TRBD2 (6 bases). CDR1 is SGHVS, CDR2 FQNEAQ, per germline. V lost 3 bases, J lost 2 bases, and 10 bases lay in between. This CDR3 is built from 14 residues. CDR3: CASSFSGGQETQYF. DNA for the CDR3: TGTGCCAGCAGCTTCTCCGGGGGTCAAGAGACCCAGTACTTC. The variable domain in full, with the rest retrieved from reference TRBV7-8 and TRBJ2-5, is GAGVSQSPRYKVAKRGQDVALRCDPISGHVSLFWYQQALGQGPEFLTYFQNEAQLDKSGLPSDRFFAERPEGSVSTLKIQRTQQEDSAVYLCASSFSGGQETQYFGPGTRLLVL.

The chain has TRBV29-1 and TRBJ1-5; a weak D match, TRBD1 (6 bases). The CDR3 sequence is 13 residues long. From germline, CDR1 is SQVTM and CDR2 ANQGSEA. V was shortened by 5 bases and J by 6 bases, with 14 bases between the two germline ends. CDR3 sequence: CSVRDTWGQPQHF. CDR3 in DNA: TGCAGCGTTCGGGACACCTGGGGTCAGCCCCAGCATTTT.

This sequence joins TRBV9 and TRBJ1-1; TRBD1 is a possible D gene (5 bases). This CDR3 has 14 residues. Germline-derived CDR1 and CDR2 are SGDLS and YYNGEE. Trimming took 0 bases from V and 5 from J, leaving 11 bases between them. Here the CDR3 DNA reads TGTGCCAGCAGCGTAGCTGGGGGAGGGACTGAAGCTTTCTTT. This codes for CASSVAGGGTEAFF.

The chain has TRBV19 and TRBJ1-1, with D maybe TRBD1 (5 bases). V was shortened by 10 bases and J by 1 base, with 16 bases between the two germline ends. From germline, CDR1 is LNHDA and CDR2 SQIVND (reference sequence). This CDR3 has 14 residues. In nucleotides, the CDR3 is TGTGCCACTTTCGGCGGGGCGGCGAACACTGAAGCTTTCTTT. As protein: CATFGGAANTEAFF. Full variable domain (missing parts from reference TRBV19 and TRBJ1-1): DGGITQSPKYLFRKEGQNVTLSCEQNLNHDAMYWYRQDPGQGLRLIYYSQIVNDFQKGDIAEGYSVSREKKESFPLTVTSAQKNPTAFYLCATFGGAANTEAFFGQGTRLTVV.

The chain employs TRBV7-9 and TRBJ2-7, with 9 nucleotides matching TRBD1. Germline CDR1 SEHNR, CDR2 FQNEAQ (reference sequence). The CDR3 totals 15 residues. J was trimmed by 3 bases and V by 1 base; bases with no gene match: 4. Here the CDR3 reads CASSLEDRGGYEQYF. The CDR3 DNA reads as TGTGCCAGCAGCTTAGAGGACAGGGGTGGCTACGAGCAGTACTTC.

This rearrangement joins TRBV15 to TRBJ1-1; perhaps TRBD1 as D (5 bases). The CDR3 sequence is 14 residues long. V gave up 3 bases and J gave up 0 bases, with 8 bases separating them. Looked up from germline, CDR1 is LNHNV and CDR2 is YYDKDF (reference sequence). The CDR3 DNA sequence: TGTGCCACCAGCAGGGCAGGGATGAACACTGAAGCTTTCTTT. Encoded protein: CATSRAGMNTEAFF.

This clone was found a few times. Written as DNA, the CDR3 is TGTGCCAGCGGAGGGGGCACAGATACGCAGTATTTT. Protein product: CASGGGTDTQYF. The chain employs TRBV12-3 or TRBV12-4 and TRBJ2-3; D is possibly TRBD2 (6 bases). The CDR3 runs 12 residues. Trimming removed 8 bases from V and 1 base from J, with 7 bases in between.